These 26 T cell receptor beta chains came from one sample sequenced in a study of T cell responses to AZD1222 COVID-19 vaccine. TCRdb's copy holds only in-frame clones and misses some; the assay was immunoSEQ multiplex PCR. The table has 90,000 to 130,000 clones, roughly 89% seen once. The sample in question was peripheral blood, obtained 28 days after the second AZD1222 dose. These receptors were obtained from an adult who received the AZD1222 COVID-19 vaccine.

This chain uses TRBV4-3 with TRBJ1-6, with D unresolved. This CDR3 is built from 15 residues. Germline assignment: CDR1 LGHNA and CDR2 YSLEER. Trimming removed 0 bases from V and 2 bases from J, with 5 bases in between. The CDR3: CASSQDSPYNSPLHF. The CDR3 DNA reads TGCGCCAGCAGCCAAGACAGCCCCTATAATTCACCCCTCCACTTT.

This clone showed up just once. This sequence joins TRBV11-2 and TRBJ1-2; maybe TRBD1 (5 bases). This CDR3 contains 12 residues. CDR1 is SGHAT, CDR2 FQNNGV, per germline. Trimming took off 5 bases at V and 7 bases at J, with 11 bases between the two ends. The CDR3 DNA reads TGTGCCAGCAGCGCGCAGGGATTTGGCTACACCTTC. Translation: CASSAQGFGYTF.

The chain combines TRBV5-1 with TRBJ1-2; D unresolved. CDR1 and CDR2 from the germline V gene are SGHRS and YFSETQ. The germline V and J ends were trimmed by 0 bases and 0 bases, with 9 bases remaining between them. The length of the CDR3 is 15 residues. CDR3 loop: CASSLGGSANYGYTF. DNA for the CDR3: TGCGCCAGCAGCTTGGGGGGTTCTGCTAACTATGGCTACACCTTC.

Only a few counts were recorded for this clone. This chain connects TRBV4-3 to TRBJ1-4, with a possible D match to TRBD1 (5 bases). This CDR3 comprises 17 residues. From germline, CDR1 is LGHNA and CDR2 YSLEER. Trimming cost V 5 bases and J 4 bases, with 20 bases left between them. The CDR3 reads CASSKQVLPADNEKLFF. The CDR3 DNA is TGCGCCAGCAGCAAACAGGTGCTCCCCGCCGATAATGAAAAACTGTTTTTT.

The CDR3 region is CSARSGGAFF. For the CDR3, the DNA is TGCAGTGCTAGGTCCGGGGGAGCTTTCTTT. The chain couples TRBV20-1 to TRBJ1-1; D is possibly TRBD1 (5 bases). Germline V gene data show CDR1 as DFQATT and CDR2 as SNEGSKA (reference sequence). The germline V and J ends were trimmed by 3 bases and 10 bases, with 9 bases remaining between them. This CDR3 is 10 amino acids long.

The chain combines TRBV7-2 with TRBJ2-3; D might be TRBD1 (7 bases). Trimming left V 5 bases short and J 4 bases short, with 19 bases between. CDR3 length: 16 amino acids. Germline V CDR1 and CDR2: SGHTA, FQGNSA. CDR3 in DNA: TGTGCCAGCAGCCGTTGGGTCCAGGGGGGATCAGATACGCAGTATTTT. Its translation is CASSRWVQGGSDTQYF.

The chain joins TRBV6-5 to TRBJ2-7; D is ambiguous. There are 15 residues in the CDR3. V shed 2 bases and J shed 1 base, with 12 bases lying between them. CDR1 and CDR2 (germline): MNHEY, SVGAGI. CDR3 coding DNA: TGTGCCAGCAGTTACACGACGGTTCCTTCCTACGAGCAGTACTTC. It specifies CASSYTTVPSYEQYF.

DNA for the CDR3: TGTGCCAGCAGCTTAAGTTCTAGCGGGGATACGCAGTATTTT. It encodes CASSLSSSGDTQYF. This chain connects TRBV7-2 to TRBJ2-3; 8 nucleotides agree with TRBD2. V shed 2 bases and J 6 bases; nucleotides not matched to a gene: 4. Germline loops: CDR1 SGHTA, CDR2 FQGNSA. The CDR3 is made up of 14 amino acids.

J is TRBJ2-1 and V is TRBV5-4; TRBD2 matches at 12 bases. Germline V gene data show CDR1 as SGHNT and CDR2 as YYREEE (reference sequence). The CDR3 spans 18 residues. V trimming: 0 bases; J trimming: 2 bases; junction bases outside the gene matches: 6. CDR3 nucleotides: TGTGCCAGCAGCTTGGAACTAGCGGGGGGAGTCCCCTACAATGAGCAGTTCTTC. Amino acids: CASSLELAGGVPYNEQFF. The full variable domain, rest sourced from reference TRBV5-4 and TRBJ2-1, is ETGVTQSPTHLIKTRGQQVTLRCSSQSGHNTVSWYQQALGQGPQFIFQYYREEENGRGNFPPRFSGLQFPNYSSELNVNALELDDSALYLCASSLELAGGVPYNEQFFGPGTRLTVL.

V and J are TRBV6-5 and TRBJ2-4, with 9 bases lining up with TRBD1. From germline, CDR1 is MNHEY and CDR2 SVGAGI. J lost 8 bases, V lost 6 bases, and 8 bases had no gene match. The CDR3 covers 14 residues. The CDR3 loop reads CASRDGTGRYIQYF. The DNA for the CDR3 is TGTGCCAGCAGGGACGGGACAGGGCGATACATTCAGTACTTC.

This clone occurred once. This chain connects TRBV16 to TRBJ2-7; TRBD2 is a possible D gene (6 bases). From germline, CDR1 is KGHSY and CDR2 FQNENV. Trimming cost V 4 bases and J 0 bases, with 16 bases left between them. This CDR3 spans 16 amino acids. This CDR3 reads CASSRWRGPSSYEQYF. In nucleotides, the CDR3 is TGTGCCAGCAGCCGCTGGCGGGGCCCCTCCTCCTACGAGCAGTACTTC.

The chain combines TRBV3-1 (or the pseudogene TRBV3-2) with TRBJ2-2; tentatively, D is TRBD2 (5 bases). From germline, CDR1 is LGHDT and CDR2 YNNKEL (reference sequence). The V end was cut by 5 bases, the J end by 7 bases, with 8 bases between. This CDR3 has 12 amino acids. The CDR3, as DNA: TGTGCCAGCAGCAGGGAGAACGGGGAGCTGTTTTTT. The encoded protein is CASSRENGELFF.

The chain has TRBV6-5 and TRBJ1-5; 7 bases are a match to TRBD1. After removal of 5 bases from V and 4 bases from J, the junction contained 8 bases not matched to a gene. CDR3 length: 15 amino acids. Per germline, CDR1 MNHEY and CDR2 SVGAGI. Here the CDR3 reads CASSRTGAGNQPQHF. The CDR3, as DNA: TGTGCCAGCAGTCGAACAGGGGCGGGGAATCAGCCCCAGCATTTT.

The rearrangement joins TRBV7-2 to TRBJ1-2, with 7 nucleotides matching TRBD1. The CDR3 length is 14 residues. V was clipped by 5 bases and J by 6 bases; unmatched bases: 9. In germline, CDR1 is SGHTA, CDR2 FQGNSA. This chain's CDR3 is CASSKDRVWNGYTF. The CDR3 nucleotides read TGTGCCAGCAGCAAAGACAGGGTATGGAATGGCTACACCTTC.

This clone has only one observation. The chain links TRBV9 to TRBJ1-6; possible D gene TRBD1, 5 bases. Germline CDR1 reads SGDLS; CDR2 reads YYNGEE. Trimming removed 1 base at V and 10 bases at J, with 18 bases between. The CDR3 is made up of 16 amino acids. CDR3 in amino acids: CASSVTPGGSDSPLHF. The CDR3 DNA sequence: TGTGCCAGCAGCGTAACCCCGGGGGGGTCGGACTCACCCCTCCACTTT.

This chain uses TRBV10-2 with TRBJ2-1; weak D call: TRBD1 (6 bases). The CDR3 has 15 residues. Germline V CDR1 and CDR2: WSHSY, SAAADI. The V gene lost 7 bases and the J gene lost 4 bases, with 17 bases spanning the gap. This CDR3 is CASKSDRLEYNEQFF. The CDR3 nucleotides read TGCGCCAGCAAATCAGACAGGCTGGAGTACAATGAGCAGTTCTTC.

The chain couples TRBV11-3 to TRBJ2-3, with 14 bases aligning to TRBD2. The V segment lost 5 bases and the J segment 4 bases; nucleotides outside the gene matches: 5. This CDR3 has 16 amino acids. The V gene's germline CDR1 is SGHNT and CDR2 YENEEA. CDR3 sequence reads: CASSLTSGGGSDTQYF. CDR3 DNA: TGTGCCAGCAGCCTGACTAGCGGGGGGGGCTCAGATACGCAGTATTTT.

This chain connects TRBV14 to TRBJ1-2; TRBD1 aligns across 8 bases. V shed 1 base and J 6 bases; nucleotides not matched to a gene: 4. From germline, CDR1 is SGHDN and CDR2 FVKESK. The CDR3 totals 14 residues. CDR3 residues: CASSQVLQGDGYTF. CDR3 DNA: TGTGCCAGCAGCCAAGTTTTACAGGGGGATGGCTACACCTTC.

The rearrangement links TRBV6-5 to TRBJ2-7; 8 positions agree with TRBD1. The CDR3 has 14 residues. Germline V gene data show CDR1 as MNHEY and CDR2 as SVGAGI. Losses at the gene ends were 5 bases for V and 4 bases for J; bases not matched to a gene: 7. CDR3 coding DNA: TGTGCCAGCAGTAGCCGACAGGGGTTATACGAGCAGTACTTC. It specifies CASSSRQGLYEQYF.

This chain uses TRBV15 with TRBJ2-1, with D tentatively TRBD1 or TRBD2 (6 bases each). Germline CDR1 reads LNHNV; CDR2 reads YYDKDF (reference sequence). The CDR3 has 19 amino acids. Trimming cost V 0 bases and J 2 bases, with 20 bases left between them. CDR3 region: CATSREGSWGANTYNEQFF. The CDR3 region has the DNA TGTGCCACCAGCAGAGAGGGGTCATGGGGGGCTAACACCTACAATGAGCAGTTCTTC. Supplemented by reference TRBV15 and TRBJ2-1, the full variable domain reads DAMVIQNPRYQVTQFGKPVTLSCSQTLNHNVMYWYQQKSSQAPKLLFHYYDKDFNNEADTPDNFQSRRPNTSFCFLDIRSPGLGDTAMYLCATSREGSWGANTYNEQFFGPGTRLTVL.

The gene calls are TRBV4-1 and TRBJ2-5; 7 bases match TRBD1. Germline CDR1 and CDR2: MGHRA and YSYEKL. This CDR3 has 16 residues. V was clipped by 1 base and J by 5 bases; unmatched bases: 10. The CDR3 sequence is CASSQAPHRGLETQYF. CDR3 bases: TGCGCCAGCAGCCAAGCCCCCCACAGGGGTTTGGAGACCCAGTACTTC.

This clone was picked up one time. The J gene is TRBJ2-2, the V gene TRBV5-4; 7 bases align to TRBD1. The CDR3 extends over 12 amino acids. Unmatched junction bases numbered 0, after V lost 3 bases and J lost 7 bases. Germline V gives CDR1 SGHNT, CDR2 YYREEE (reference sequence). In nucleotides, the CDR3 is TGTGCCAGCAGCTGGGACAGCGGGGAGCTGTTTTTT. It codes for CASSWDSGELFF.

This clone turned up a few times. V and J are TRBV28 and TRBJ1-5; perhaps TRBD1 as D (5 bases). This CDR3 has 13 amino acids. Germline V gives CDR1 MDHEN, CDR2 SYDVKM. V was shortened by 5 bases and J by 4 bases, with 9 bases between the two germline ends. The CDR3 DNA sequence: TGTGCCAGCAGTGCGGGGCTAAATCAGCCCCAGCATTTT. It yields the protein CASSAGLNQPQHF.

The chain combines TRBV3-1 (or the pseudogene TRBV3-2) with TRBJ2-1; TRBD1 matches 9 bases. The germline V gene encodes CDR1 LGHDT and CDR2 YNNKEL (reference sequence). V lost 3 bases to trimming and J lost 9 bases; unmatched junction nucleotides: 15. The CDR3 has 17 amino acids. For the CDR3, the DNA is TGTGCCAGCAGCCAGGCCTCCGTCGGACAGGGGAATACTGAGCAGTTCTTC. Its protein is CASSQASVGQGNTEQFF.

The chain recombines TRBV7-2 with TRBJ2-7, with TRBD1 matching over 8 bases. Unmatched junction bases numbered 18, after V lost 6 bases and J lost 2 bases. Germline V lookup: CDR1 SGHTA, CDR2 FQGNSA. This CDR3 is built from 18 residues. CDR3 sequence (DNA): TGTGCCAGCAGACCCGGGACAGGAAGGACCACGGGGACCTACGAGCAGTACTTC. It yields the protein CASRPGTGRTTGTYEQYF.

V is TRBV29-1 and J is TRBJ2-7; D gene unclear. Looked up from germline, CDR1 is SQVTM and CDR2 is ANQGSEA. The CDR3 runs to 10 residues. V shed 5 bases and J shed 5 bases, with 7 bases lying between them. The DNA for the CDR3 is TGCAGCGTTTTGTCAGACGAGCAGTACTTC. This gives the protein CSVLSDEQYF.